What follows are 2 T cell receptor beta chains derived from one specimen sequenced in a study of blood T cell repertoires in COVID-19. Sequencing used immunoSEQ multiplex PCR; TCRdb keeps in-frame clones, though not all of them. The data hold about 270,000 clones, with approximately 82% observed a single time. The specimen sequenced was peripheral blood. The receptor set was obtained from a woman younger than 35 with acute or convalescent COVID-19.

This rearrangement joins TRBV3-1 (or the pseudogene TRBV3-2) to TRBJ2-2, with 7 bases identical to TRBD1. Germline trimming cut 5 bases from V and 7 bases from J; bases unmatched to any gene: 10. The CDR3 sequence is 15 residues long. From germline, CDR1 is LGHDT and CDR2 YNNKEL (reference sequence). As DNA, the CDR3 is TGTGCCAGCAGCGAAGGCCAGGGGGTTGACGGGGAGCTGTTTTTT. It encodes CASSEGQGVDGELFF.

For this clone: At one of its ends the junction is not consistent with the germline gene, which may arise from a read error. The V and J genes are TRBV28 and TRBJ2-1; 7 bases align to TRBD1. CDR3 length: 14 amino acids. The germline CDR1 and CDR2 sequences are MDHEN and SYDVKM. The CDR3 DNA is TGCGCCAGCAGTAACAGGGGAAATTACAATGAGCAGTTCTTC. Protein: CASSNRGNYNEQFF.